The 32 T cell receptor beta chains reported below all come from one sample, sequenced in a study of human T cells and chemical hapten exposure. The time point here: patch test 1, 2 weeks after DPC sensitization. Treatment of the sample: therapeutic diphenylcyclopropenone sensitization with weekly scalp DPC. TCRdb analysed the RACE reads with MiXCR anew, one entry per CDR3 protein. The data show around 100,000 distinct CDR3 sequences, 11% seen once. Sample: whole blood, taken in connection with sensitization to the hapten diphenylcyclopropenone (DPC). These receptor sequences come from a middle-aged woman with alopecia areata. Some clones in this sample may be carry-over from other donors' samples.

This chain links TRBV7-9 with TRBJ2-3, with D possibly being TRBD2 (5 bases). The germline gives CDR1 SEHNR, CDR2 FQNEAQ (reference sequence). V dropped 0 bases and J dropped 1 base, with 8 bases sitting between them. The CDR3 length is 15 residues. CDR3 in DNA: TGTGCCAGCAGCTTAGCAGGTAGCGGCACAGATACGCAGTATTTT. Its translation: CASSLAGSGTDTQYF.

There are many counts of this clonotype. The chain links TRBV6-5 to TRBJ2-1, with 9 bases fitting TRBD1. The CDR3 length is 15 residues. Germline lookup yields CDR1 MNHEY and CDR2 SVGAGI. V trimming: 9 bases; J trimming: 3 bases; junction bases outside the gene matches: 9. For the CDR3, the DNA is TGTGCCAGTCGAACCACAGGGGGCTTCTACAATGAGCAGTTCTTC. Translating gives CASRTTGGFYNEQFF.

The chain joins TRBV29-1 to TRBJ2-3, with D perhaps TRBD2 (6 bases). The ends were cut back, 4 bases at V and 0 bases at J, with 17 bases in the middle. The length of the CDR3 is 16 residues. CDR1 and CDR2 from the germline V gene are SQVTM and ANQGSEA. DNA for the CDR3: TGCAGCGTTGGTCTAGCGCTAGACTCTAGCACAGATACGCAGTATTTT. Residues: CSVGLALDSSTDTQYF.

This clonotype was detected only once. The chain links TRBV6-2 or TRBV6-3 to TRBJ1-4, with D unresolved. CDR3 size: 17 residues. CDR1 is MNHEY and CDR2 is SVGEGT in the germline V gene. V shed 0 bases and J shed 1 base, with 12 bases lying between them. The CDR3 region has the DNA TGTGCCAGCAGTTACTCGACCGGGAGGCGAACTAATGAAAAACTGTTTTTT. It is translated as CASSYSTGRRTNEKLFF.

This clonotype has more than one count but fewer than ten. The rearrangement joins TRBV3-1 to TRBJ1-1; no firm D call. This CDR3 is 14 amino acids long. Germline-derived CDR1 and CDR2 are LGHDT and YNNKEL (reference sequence). Trimming pared 8 bases from V and 3 bases from J, leaving 16 bases between. CDR3 in amino acids: CASVPAGRDTEAFF. For the CDR3, the DNA is TGTGCCAGCGTTCCGGCCGGCCGGGACACTGAAGCTTTCTTT.

This clonotype occurred many times. The gene calls are TRBV5-4 and TRBJ2-3, with 9 positions matching TRBD2. The CDR3 spans 16 residues. V shed 1 base, J shed 1 base, and the junction held 4 bases outside the gene matches. Per germline, CDR1 SGHNT and CDR2 YYREEE (reference sequence). CDR3 in DNA: TGTGCCAGCAGCTTGAGGCTAGCGGGGCGCACAGATACGCAGTATTTT. Translating it yields CASSLRLAGRTDTQYF. Filled out from reference TRBV5-4 and TRBJ2-3, the complete variable domain reads ETGVTQSPTHLIKTRGQQVTLRCSSQSGHNTVSWYQQALGQGPQFIFQYYREEENGRGNFPPRFSGLQFPNYSSELNVNALELDDSALYLCASSLRLAGRTDTQYFGPGTRLTVL.

This clonotype was seen ten or more times. This rearrangement joins TRBV4-1 to TRBJ2-3; 7 bases match TRBD1. The V segment lost 3 bases and the J segment 7 bases; nucleotides outside the gene matches: 4. CDR3 length: 13 residues. CDR1 and CDR2 (germline): MGHRA, YSYEKL. The DNA for the CDR3 is TGCGCCAGCAGCCAGACAGGGATGAATACGCAGTATTTT. Amino acids: CASSQTGMNTQYF.

A few counts support this clonotype. The V call is TRBV20-1, the J call TRBJ2-1, with 7 bases identical to TRBD2. There are 13 residues in the CDR3. Looked up from germline, CDR1 is DFQATT and CDR2 is SNEGSKA (reference sequence). Trimming at V came to 3 bases and at J to 1 base, leaving 0 bases not matched to a gene. The CDR3 DNA reads as TGCAGTGCTAGCGGGGGGTCCTACAATGAGCAGTTCTTC. Its translation: CSASGGSYNEQFF.

The V gene is TRBV6-2 or TRBV6-3, the J gene TRBJ2-7, with 9 positions matching TRBD1. From germline, CDR1 is MNHEY and CDR2 SVGEGT. With 6 bases clipped from V and 0 bases from J, the junction kept 18 bases outside the gene matches. The CDR3 has 19 residues. The CDR3 reads CASSPWAGTGYIGSYEQYF. The CDR3 coding sequence is TGTGCCAGCAGCCCCTGGGCCGGGACAGGGTACATCGGCTCCTACGAGCAGTACTTC.

This clonotype came up many times. This chain connects TRBV4-3 to TRBJ2-7; D is undetermined. Germline assignment: CDR1 LGHNA and CDR2 YSLEER. CDR3 size: 14 residues. Trimming stripped 4 bases from V and 0 bases from J, with 10 bases between. The CDR3 sequence: CASSPEGPSYEQYF. Written as DNA, the CDR3 is TGCGCCAGCAGCCCCGAAGGGCCCTCCTACGAGCAGTACTTC.

J is TRBJ1-4 and V is TRBV28; D is perhaps TRBD1 (5 bases). Germline V gives CDR1 MDHEN, CDR2 SYDVKM. The length of the CDR3 is 14 residues. V lost 6 bases to trimming and J lost 3 bases, with 11 bases between them. In DNA form, the CDR3 reads TGTGCCAGCAGCCGAGACAGCCCTAATGAAAAACTGTTTTTT. Its translation is CASSRDSPNEKLFF.

This clonotype turned up a few times. V usage is TRBV3-1 and J usage is TRBJ1-6; D not resolved. The V gene's germline CDR1 is LGHDT and CDR2 YNNKEL (reference sequence). The CDR3 loop spans 14 amino acids. The V and J ends lost 0 bases and 9 bases respectively, with 9 bases between them. The CDR3 DNA reads as TGTGCCAGCAGCCAAGAGGGCAGCGGTTCACCCCTCCACTTT. As protein: CASSQEGSGSPLHF.

There are a few counts of this clonotype. The chain employs TRBV7-2 and TRBJ1-5; D is undetermined. CDR3 length equals 13 residues. Germline lookup yields CDR1 SGHTA and CDR2 FQGNSA. The V and J ends lost 1 base and 6 bases respectively, with 7 bases between them. CDR3 protein: CASSLDWVQPQHF. CDR3 DNA: TGTGCCAGCAGCTTAGATTGGGTTCAGCCCCAGCATTTT. Supplemented by reference TRBV7-2 and TRBJ1-5, the full variable domain reads GAGVSQSPSNKVTEKGKDVELRCDPISGHTALYWYRQSLGQGLEFLIYFQGNSAPDKSGLPSDRFSAERTGGSVSTLTIQRTQQEDSAVYLCASSLDWVQPQHFGDGTRLSIL.

The genes are TRBV19 and TRBJ2-5; D is unresolved. Germline CDR1 is LNHDA and CDR2 is SQIVND (reference sequence). The germline V and J ends were trimmed by 6 bases and 5 bases, with 13 bases remaining between them. This CDR3 is 13 amino acids long. The CDR3 nucleotides read TGTGCCAGTAGCAATATCGGCGCGGAGACCCAGTACTTC. It specifies CASSNIGAETQYF.

This chain joins TRBV6-2 or TRBV6-3 and TRBJ2-5, with 14 nucleotides matching TRBD2. The CDR3 is made up of 21 amino acids. The germline CDR1 and CDR2 sequences are MNHEY and SVGEGT. Unmatched junction bases numbered 16, after V lost 0 bases and J lost 4 bases. This CDR3 is CASSYSILGLAGVYRGETQYF. CDR3 DNA sequence: TGTGCCAGCAGTTACTCGATATTGGGACTAGCGGGAGTTTATCGTGGAGAGACCCAGTACTTC.

This clonotype has a count of ten or more. The V call is TRBV12-3 or TRBV12-4, the J call TRBJ2-3, with 12 bases lining up with TRBD2. CDR3 size: 15 residues. The V and J ends lost 6 bases and 6 bases, in that order; junction bases with no gene match: 7. The CDR3 sequence: CASRDLAGGLDTQYF. The CDR3 nucleotides read TGTGCCAGCAGAGACCTAGCGGGAGGGCTGGATACGCAGTATTTT.

This clonotype came up many times. The chain uses TRBV11-2 and TRBJ2-5; D gene ambiguous. Germline V gene sequence: CDR1 SGHAT, CDR2 FQNNGV. The CDR3 length is 15 residues. V dropped 0 bases and J dropped 4 bases, with 12 bases sitting between them. The CDR3 nucleotides read TGTGCCAGCAGCTTAGACCCCAGGCCCAGAGAGACCCAGTACTTC. Translation: CASSLDPRPRETQYF.

This clonotype was counted between two and nine times. The chain links TRBV6-2 or TRBV6-3 to TRBJ2-1; 10 bases fit TRBD2. Germline CDR1 and CDR2: MNHEY and SVGEGT. The CDR3 totals 15 residues. Trimming cost V 5 bases and J 2 bases; bases outside gene matches: 3. CDR3: CASSQLAGPYNEQFF. CDR3 bases: TGTGCCAGCAGTCAACTAGCGGGGCCCTACAATGAGCAGTTCTTC.

This clonotype was recorded at least ten times. This chain links TRBV6-5 with TRBJ2-7; D ambiguous. The CDR3 totals 14 residues. The V gene's germline CDR1 is MNHEY and CDR2 SVGAGI. V lost 0 bases to trimming and J lost 0 bases, with 6 bases between them. CDR3 residues: CASSYSPGSYEQYF. The CDR3 DNA reads TGTGCCAGCAGTTACTCGCCGGGCTCCTACGAGCAGTACTTC.

In its sample, this clonotype was seen a few times. This rearrangement joins TRBV19 to TRBJ2-5; D is perhaps TRBD2 (5 bases). The CDR3 is 15 residues long. Per the germline V gene, CDR1 is LNHDA and CDR2 is SQIVND (reference sequence). The germline V and J ends were trimmed by 4 bases and 1 base, with 13 bases remaining between them. CDR3 in DNA: TGTGCCAGTAGTACCACTCTAGCTGGCCAAGAGACCCAGTACTTC. This translates into CASSTTLAGQETQYF. Using reference TRBV19 and TRBJ2-5 for the parts outside the CDR3, the full variable domain is DGGITQSPKYLFRKEGQNVTLSCEQNLNHDAMYWYRQDPGQGLRLIYYSQIVNDFQKGDIAEGYSVSREKKESFPLTVTSAQKNPTAFYLCASSTTLAGQETQYFGPGTRLLVL.

This sequence joins TRBV27 and TRBJ2-7; D gene uncertain. Looked up from germline, CDR1 is MNHEY and CDR2 is SMNVEV (reference sequence). CDR3 length: 15 amino acids. V lost 3 bases and J 6 bases, leaving 18 bases between the germline ends. This CDR3 reads CASSFLSAGPGEQYF. Here the CDR3 DNA reads TGTGCCAGCAGTTTCTTGTCAGCCGGCCCCGGCGAGCAGTACTTC.

This clonotype was seen at least ten times. The rearrangement uses TRBV7-9 and TRBJ1-1, with unresolved D. Germline V lookup: CDR1 SEHNR, CDR2 FQNEAQ (reference sequence). V lost 1 base to trimming and J lost 3 bases, with 6 bases between them. This CDR3 comprises 13 residues. CDR3 coding DNA: TGTGCCAGCAGCTTAGATTACGACACTGAAGCTTTCTTT. Translating gives CASSLDYDTEAFF. The full variable domain, rest sourced from reference TRBV7-9 and TRBJ1-1, is DTGVSQNPRHKITKRGQNVTFRCDPISEHNRLYWYRQTLGQGPEFLTYFQNEAQLEKSRLLSDRFSAERPKGSFSTLEIQRTEQGDSAMYLCASSLDYDTEAFFGQGTRLTVV.

This clonotype showed up many times. CDR3: CASSLASLDTGELFF. The CDR3 nucleotides read TGCGCCAGCAGCTTGGCTAGCCTTGACACCGGGGAGCTGTTTTTT. The gene calls are TRBV5-1 and TRBJ2-2; weak D call: TRBD2 (5 bases). Germline CDR1 is SGHRS and CDR2 is YFSETQ. V lost 0 bases, J lost 3 bases, and 9 bases lay in between. This CDR3 is built from 15 residues.

In its sample, this clonotype was seen many times. The chain uses TRBV15 and TRBJ2-2, with D possibly TRBD1 on 5 matching bases. The CDR3 has 15 amino acids. The germline V and J ends were trimmed by 5 bases and 0 bases, with 10 bases remaining between them. CDR1 is LNHNV, CDR2 YYDKDF, per germline (reference sequence). CDR3 region: CATSRQLTNTGELFF. As DNA, the CDR3 is TGTGCCACCAGCCGACAGCTAACGAACACCGGGGAGCTGTTTTTT. Together with reference TRBV15 and TRBJ2-2, the CDR3 gives the full variable domain: DAMVIQNPRYQVTQFGKPVTLSCSQTLNHNVMYWYQQKSSQAPKLLFHYYDKDFNNEADTPDNFQSRRPNTSFCFLDIRSPGLGDTAMYLCATSRQLTNTGELFFGEGSRLTVL.

The table lists this clonotype with a few counts. The DNA of the CDR3 is TGTGCCAGCAGCTTGAACGTGAACACTGAAGCTTTCTTT. It is translated as CASSLNVNTEAFF. The chain combines TRBV5-5 with TRBJ1-1; D is uncertain. The CDR3 runs 13 residues. V was shortened by 1 base and J by 0 bases, with 4 bases between the two germline ends. The germline V gene has CDR1 SGHKS and CDR2 YYEKEE (reference sequence).

The CDR3 here is CASSLRQGPSTGELFF. As DNA, the CDR3 is TGTGCCAGCAGCCTCCGACAGGGGCCTAGTACCGGGGAGCTGTTTTTT. The rearrangement joins TRBV7-6 to TRBJ2-2, with 8 bases aligning to TRBD1. CDR3 size: 16 residues. Per the germline V gene, CDR1 is SGHVS and CDR2 is FNYEAQ. Trimming took 5 bases from V and 5 from J; bases not matched to a gene: 10.

This clonotype was observed a handful of times. The chain links TRBV5-1 to TRBJ2-2; 11 bases line up with TRBD2. The junction had 6 bases not matched to a gene; V was cut back by 7 bases and J by 4 bases. The CDR3 length is 15 residues. The germline gives CDR1 SGHRS, CDR2 YFSETQ. The CDR3 DNA reads as TGCGCCAGCGCCCTCCTAGCGGGAGGCACCGGGGAGCTGTTTTTT. As protein: CASALLAGGTGELFF. Filled out from reference TRBV5-1 and TRBJ2-2, the complete variable domain reads KAGVTQTPRYLIKTRGQQVTLSCSPISGHRSVSWYQQTPGQGLQFLFEYFSETQRNKGNFPGRFSGRQFSNSRSEMNVSTLELGDSALYLCASALLAGGTGELFFGEGSRLTVL.

In its sample, this clonotype was seen a few times. The J gene is TRBJ2-7, the V gene TRBV20-1, with 7 bases that match TRBD2. Germline CDR1 reads DFQATT; CDR2 reads SNEGSKA (reference sequence). CDR3 size: 14 residues. The V gene end was trimmed by 5 bases and the J gene end by 3 bases; junction bases not matched to a gene: 10. The CDR3 sequence is CSAAPQAGSYEQYF. CDR3 coding DNA: TGCAGTGCTGCCCCCCAAGCGGGAAGCTACGAGCAGTACTTC.

This chain connects TRBV7-9 to TRBJ2-1; 14 bases align to TRBD2. Trimming took 3 bases from V and 0 from J; bases not matched to a gene: 7. Looked up from germline, CDR1 is SEHNR and CDR2 is FQNEAQ (reference sequence). The CDR3 is 19 amino acids. In nucleotides, the CDR3 is TGTGCCAGCAGCTTCCGGACTAGCGGGGGGCCCCTCTCCTACAATGAGCAGTTCTTC. Translation: CASSFRTSGGPLSYNEQFF.

This rearrangement joins TRBV2 to TRBJ2-3; no definite D call. Germline CDR1 reads SNHLY; CDR2 reads FYNNEI. The V gene lost 3 bases and the J gene lost 2 bases, with 9 bases spanning the gap. The CDR3 is 14 amino acids. This chain's CDR3 is CASSDRLPTDTQYF. The CDR3 DNA reads TGTGCCAGCAGTGATCGACTCCCCACAGATACGCAGTATTTT.

A few counts support this clonotype. The chain employs TRBV7-2 and TRBJ2-7; D call uncertain. Germline V gives CDR1 SGHTA, CDR2 FQGNSA. The CDR3 contains 14 residues. V was clipped by 1 base and J by 6 bases, with 13 bases between them. In DNA form, the CDR3 reads TGTGCCAGCAGCTTAGAGCTGTTTCTCGGCGAGCAGTACTTC. Translated: CASSLELFLGEQYF.

This clonotype was counted many times. The V call is TRBV18, the J call TRBJ2-3; the D gene could be TRBD1 or TRBD2 (6 bases each). The CDR3 is made up of 14 amino acids. Germline V gives CDR1 KGHSH, CDR2 LQKENI. The V gene lost 0 bases and the J gene lost 3 bases, with 7 bases spanning the gap. CDR3 region: CASSPPGGTDTQYF. The CDR3 region has the DNA TGTGCCAGCTCACCACCAGGGGGGACAGATACGCAGTATTTT.